This section outlines one T cell receptor beta chain sequence together with its context. The sample originates from a study of blood T cell repertoires in COVID-19. Study in general: Samples of COVID-19 (acute and convalescent) were obtained from the United States, Italy and Spain.

In the authors' workflow: Cell counts per sample came from amplifying reference gene primers. The protocol was immunoSEQ multiplex PCR, while the TCRdb copy is restricted to in-frame clones and leaves out a portion. For V, J and clone size, that table is used; D and trimming come from the DNA. This repertoire shows 500,000 to 600,000 clones, about 88% found once; its top ten account for 7.5% to 9%. V was cut by 3 bases and J by 4 bases, with 12 bases left in between. Germline V gene lookup returns CDR1 GTSNPN and CDR2 SVGIG (reference sequence). This CDR3 has 13 residues. The genes are TRBV30 and TRBJ1-1, with D unresolved. The TCR originated in a woman aged 50 to 60 with COVID-19, enrolled during active disease. The sample was peripheral blood. CDR3: CAWSSLVLTEAFF. CDR3 bases: TGTGCCTGGAGCTCCCTAGTCCTCACTGAAGCTTTCTTT.